The present T cell receptor (beta chain) was sequenced within a study of control samples from healthy donors and cancer patients. Sequencing used immunoSEQ multiplex PCR; TCRdb keeps in-frame clones, though not all of them. The sample yields some 120,000 clones, approximately 94% seen once. The germline CDR1 and CDR2 sequences are SGHTA and FQGNSA. The CDR3 has 14 amino acids. Trimming took off 0 bases at V and 4 bases at J, with 7 bases between the two ends. The chain joins TRBV7-2 to TRBJ1-3; D gene uncertain. The source of this sequence is a man in his forties or fifties with head and neck cancer. Specimen: PBMCs. CDR3 protein: CASSLAYSGNTIYF. In nucleotides, the CDR3 is TGTGCCAGCAGCTTAGCATACTCGGGAAACACCATATATTTT.